This TCR beta chain emerged from a study of T cells expressing NK-cell markers. From its re-call of the 5' RACE reads, TCRdb lists each CDR3 protein once, without DNA. The listing contains 400,000 to 550,000 distinct CDR3 sequences. The CDR3 has 15 residues. Sequencing was done on a sample of blood T cells: a sorted CD56 or NKG2C T cell subset, CD4+ or CD8+ T cells, or bulk PBMC T cells (not recorded which). The chain recombines TRBV12-3 or TRBV12-4 with TRBJ1-2; as DNA is missing, the TRBD1 call by TCRdb cannot be tested. The receptor comes from a woman aged 18-69 years in good health. The CDR3 loop reads CASSSMDRGDYGYTF.